Shown below are 24 T cell receptor beta chains from a single sample sequenced in a study of T cell responses to AZD1222 COVID-19 vaccine. Sequenced by immunoSEQ multiplex PCR; TCRdb stores in-frame clones only, minus some. The data hold some 150,000 clones, with about 87% observed a single time. The sequences come from peripheral blood, collected on day 0 of AZD1222 vaccination. The origin of the receptors is an adult in good health.

This chain connects TRBV7-2 to TRBJ2-7, with unresolved D. The CDR3 length is 12 residues. Germline loops: CDR1 SGHTA, CDR2 FQGNSA. V lost 1 base and J 7 bases, leaving 8 bases between the germline ends. CDR3 protein: CASSLDRTEQYF. CDR3 bases: TGTGCCAGCAGCTTAGACAGAACAGAGCAGTACTTC.

The table lists this clone with a count of one. The DNA of the CDR3 is TGTGCCAGCAGCCAAGGGCCTGGGGGGGGAGGGAACTATGGCTACACCTTC. This codes for CASSQGPGGGGNYGYTF. The chain carries TRBV3-1 (or the pseudogene TRBV3-2) and TRBJ1-2; D is possibly TRBD1 (5 bases). The CDR3 is made up of 17 amino acids. Germline values: CDR1 LGHDT, CDR2 YNNKEL (reference sequence). V dropped 1 base and J dropped 2 bases, with 17 bases sitting between them.

The rearrangement uses TRBV7-9 and TRBJ2-2, with TRBD1 matching over 7 bases. Losses at the gene ends were 4 bases for V and 6 bases for J; bases not matched to a gene: 8. This CDR3 comprises 15 residues. CDR1 SEHNR and CDR2 FQNEAQ come from the germline V gene (reference sequence). The DNA for the CDR3 is TGTGCCAGCAGCTCAACGGACAGGTTTCCCGGGGAGCTGTTTTTT. Its protein is CASSSTDRFPGELFF.

The chain combines TRBV4-3 with TRBJ1-5; TRBD1 matches at 8 bases. The V gene end was trimmed by 0 bases and the J gene end by 4 bases; junction bases not matched to a gene: 8. Germline V gene sequence: CDR1 LGHNA, CDR2 YSLEER. The CDR3 has 17 amino acids. The chain's CDR3 is CASSQDPPRQGNQPQHF. As DNA, the CDR3 is TGCGCCAGCAGCCAAGACCCACCGAGACAGGGGAATCAGCCCCAGCATTTT.

J is TRBJ2-3 and V is TRBV24-1; 8 bases fit TRBD2. V lost 4 bases, J lost 3 bases, and 5 bases stayed unmatched. Germline loops: CDR1 KGHDR, CDR2 SFDVKD. There are 15 residues in the CDR3. The DNA of the CDR3 is TGTGCCACCAGTGAGGGCGGGGGGCCGACAGATACGCAGTATTTT. Amino acids: CATSEGGGPTDTQYF.

This rearrangement joins TRBV7-2 to TRBJ2-5; D is unresolved. The CDR3 contains 16 residues. V was trimmed by 2 bases and J by 5 bases, leaving 18 bases between them. Germline V CDR1 and CDR2: SGHTA, FQGNSA. This CDR3 reads CASSLYSVVGRETQYF. The CDR3 DNA sequence: TGTGCCAGCAGCTTATATAGTGTAGTAGGACGGGAGACCCAGTACTTC.

A single count supports this clone. CDR3: CATSDLQGRGDQPQHF. The DNA of the CDR3 is TGTGCCACCAGTGATTTGCAGGGGCGCGGGGATCAGCCCCAGCATTTT. The chain couples TRBV24-1 to TRBJ1-5; D is possibly TRBD1 (6 bases). The CDR3 loop spans 16 amino acids. Trimming shortened V by 0 bases and J by 5 bases, and 13 bases separated the two germline ends. Germline CDR1 is KGHDR and CDR2 is SFDVKD.

This chain connects TRBV27 to TRBJ2-1; D unresolved. Germline V CDR1 and CDR2: MNHEY, SMNVEV (reference sequence). Trimming left V 6 bases short and J 1 base short, with 13 bases between. The CDR3 has 15 residues. CDR3 DNA sequence: TGTGCCAGCAGCGTAGGCGTTCGGTCCTACAATGAGCAGTTCTTC. Residues: CASSVGVRSYNEQFF.

The CDR3 DNA follows: TGTGCCAGCAGAACGGCTACCGGGACAGGCTCTAATGGCTACACCTTC. Encoded protein: CASRTATGTGSNGYTF. V is TRBV28 and J is TRBJ1-2; 8 bases match TRBD1. The length of the CDR3 is 16 residues. The trim removed 6 bases at V and 6 bases at J, leaving 15 bases unmatched. Germline lookup yields CDR1 MDHEN and CDR2 SYDVKM.

A remark on this clone: Within the sample, other DNA sequences also encode this same CDR3. The chain is built from TRBV18 and TRBJ2-7; maybe TRBD1 (6 bases). The V end lost 1 base, the J end lost 2 bases, and 9 bases lay between the germline ends. This CDR3 has 14 residues. Germline V gene lookup returns CDR1 KGHSH and CDR2 LQKENI. DNA for the CDR3: TGTGCCAGCTCACCACGTCAGGGGACCTACGAGCAGTACTTC. Protein sequence: CASSPRQGTYEQYF.

V gene TRBV7-9 combines with J gene TRBJ2-3, with no clear D. The CDR3 sequence is 12 residues long. Germline V gene data show CDR1 as SEHNR and CDR2 as FQNEAQ (reference sequence). V was trimmed by 1 base and J by 6 bases, leaving 5 bases between them. DNA for the CDR3: TGTGCCAGCAGCTTAGATTTCGATACGCAGTATTTT. Translating it yields CASSLDFDTQYF.

The rearrangement joins TRBV7-6 to TRBJ2-1, with 11 bases lining up with TRBD2. The germline gives CDR1 SGHVS, CDR2 FNYEAQ. The CDR3 length is 15 residues. The ends lost 5 bases at V and 8 bases at J; junction bases unmatched: 8. The CDR3 region is CASSLIAGGPDEQFF. The DNA of the CDR3 is TGTGCCAGCAGCCTAATAGCGGGGGGGCCCGATGAGCAGTTCTTC. The full variable domain, in which reference TRBV7-6 and TRBJ2-1 provide the parts outside the CDR3, is GAGVSQSPRYKVTKRGQDVALRCDPISGHVSLYWYRQALGQGPEFLTYFNYEAQQDKSGLPNDRFSAERPEGSISTLTIQRTEQRDSAMYRCASSLIAGGPDEQFFGPGTRLTVL.

This chain links TRBV12-3 or TRBV12-4 with TRBJ2-2; D is undetermined. V lost 4 bases and J lost 5, with 2 bases in between. The CDR3 covers 11 residues. CDR3 nucleotide sequence: TGTGCCAGCAGTTGGACCGGGGAGCTGTTTTTT. Its protein is CASSWTGELFF.

DNA of the CDR3: TGTGCCAGCAGCTTAACCCCGAACACTGAAGCTTTCTTT. Translating it yields CASSLTPNTEAFF. This chain connects TRBV7-2 to TRBJ1-1, with D unclear. V was cut by 2 bases and J by 1 base, with 5 bases left in between. Germline V lookup: CDR1 SGHTA, CDR2 FQGNSA. CDR3 length equals 13 residues.

This clone appeared a single time. CDR3 in DNA: TGTGCCAGCAGTTCCGACCCTTTCAGGAATGGCTACACCTTC. The encoded protein is CASSSDPFRNGYTF. This chain links TRBV6-5 with TRBJ1-2, with D hard to call. V lost 4 bases and J lost 6, with 15 bases in between. This CDR3 is built from 14 residues. Germline V gene lookup returns CDR1 MNHEY and CDR2 SVGAGI.

The genes are TRBV18 and TRBJ2-5, with 9 bases fitting TRBD1. The germline V gene has CDR1 KGHSH and CDR2 LQKENI. This CDR3 spans 15 amino acids. V was pared by 2 bases and J by 5 bases, with 6 bases of the junction left unmatched. CDR3 DNA: TGTGCCAGCTCACCATACAGGGGGCGTATCGAGACCCAGTACTTC. Its protein product is CASSPYRGRIETQYF.

The rearrangement links TRBV7-2 to TRBJ2-2; TRBD2 agrees at 11 bases. V lost 5 bases to trimming and J lost 3 bases; unmatched junction nucleotides: 8. The CDR3 is 17 amino acids. Germline CDR1 reads SGHTA; CDR2 reads FQGNSA. The CDR3 coding sequence is TGTGCCAGCAGCCAAACCCTACTAGCGGGGGACACCGGGGAGCTGTTTTTT. Amino acids: CASSQTLLAGDTGELFF.

This clone was seen only a few times. The chain is built from TRBV6-4 and TRBJ2-1; no definite D call. Germline V gives CDR1 MRHNA, CDR2 SNTAGT. The length of the CDR3 is 15 residues. Between the trimmed V and J ends, which lost 6 bases and 4 bases, there was a span of 16 bases. The CDR3 is CASSAGPIEYNEQFF. The DNA for the CDR3 is TGTGCCAGCAGCGCCGGGCCCATAGAATACAATGAGCAGTTCTTC.

The J gene is TRBJ1-4, the V gene TRBV9, with 9 positions matching TRBD1. The CDR3 consists of 15 residues. Germline CDR1 and CDR2: SGDLS and YYNGEE. V lost 3 bases and J lost 8; bases outside the gene matches: 8. In DNA form, the CDR3 reads TGTGCCAGCAGCGACTCCGGGACAGGGTGGGAAAAACTGTTTTTT. It codes for CASSDSGTGWEKLFF.

This clone showed up just once. The chain employs TRBV19 and TRBJ1-1, with 11 bases that match TRBD1. The CDR3 has 14 amino acids. Germline V gene data show CDR1 as LNHDA and CDR2 as SQIVND (reference sequence). Trimming took 3 bases from V and 5 from J; bases not matched to a gene: 2. DNA for the CDR3: TGTGCCAGTAGTATGGGACAGGGGGGAACTGAAGCTTTCTTT. Protein product: CASSMGQGGTEAFF. Drawing the rest from reference TRBV19 and TRBJ1-1, the complete variable domain is DGGITQSPKYLFRKEGQNVTLSCEQNLNHDAMYWYRQDPGQGLRLIYYSQIVNDFQKGDIAEGYSVSREKKESFPLTVTSAQKNPTAFYLCASSMGQGGTEAFFGQGTRLTVV.

The chain couples TRBV6-2 or TRBV6-3 to TRBJ1-2; no reliable D call. The V end was cut by 4 bases, the J end by 3 bases, with 9 bases between. This CDR3 comprises 13 residues. Germline V lookup: CDR1 MNHEY, CDR2 SVGEGT. CDR3 residues: CASSFTEDYGYTF. The CDR3 DNA reads TGTGCCAGCAGTTTCACTGAGGACTATGGCTACACCTTC.

The V gene is TRBV19, the J gene TRBJ2-1, with 9 bases fitting TRBD2. CDR3 size: 16 residues. Per germline, CDR1 LNHDA and CDR2 SQIVND (reference sequence). After removal of 5 bases from V and 7 bases from J, the junction contained 12 bases not matched to a gene. The CDR3 reads CASSDPGGGAVNEQFF. The CDR3 region has the DNA TGTGCCAGTAGTGACCCTGGCGGGGGGGCCGTGAATGAGCAGTTCTTC.

The chain links TRBV21-1 to TRBJ1-6; the D call of TRBD1 is as the table states it, not checked on the DNA. TRBV21-1 is a known pseudogene. The CDR3 is 16 amino acids. The CDR3 loop is CASSKGVDSRKSPLHF. In DNA form, the CDR3 reads TGTGCCAGCAGCAAAGGGGTTGACAGTAGGAAATCACCCCTCCACTTT.

The rearrangement joins TRBV20-1 to TRBJ2-1; unclear D gene. The V end lost 4 bases, the J end lost 1 base, and 2 bases lay between the germline ends. This CDR3 has 11 amino acids. Germline assignment: CDR1 DFQATT and CDR2 SNEGSKA (reference sequence). The CDR3 sequence is CSATSYNEQFF. CDR3 DNA: TGCAGTGCTACGTCCTACAATGAGCAGTTCTTC.